This is a list of T cell receptor beta chains from one sample in a study of STAT5B mutations in CD4+ large granular lymphocyte leukemia. Assay: immunoSEQ multiplex PCR; the TCRdb copy retains only in-frame clones and omits some. The data contain 30,000 to 35,000 clones, 85% of them singletons. Sequencing was carried out using CD4+ T cells from blood buffy coats. All receptors come from a human donor in good health. The CDR3 runs from the conserved cysteine through the conserved F or W. The D gene is left open where the match is weak. The listing skips clone size in some rows; elsewhere it reads once, few, many or a size class.

CDR3aa	CDR3nt	j_gene	d_gene	abundance	v_gene
CASSPPGGSGTYEQYF	TGTGCCAGCTCACCACCTGGTGGTAGCGGAACATACGAGCAGTACTTC	TRBJ2-7	NA	NA	TRBV18
CASSRGGRGYEQYF	TGTGCCAGCAGCCGAGGGGGGCGAGGCTACGAGCAGTACTTC	TRBJ2-7	NA	NA	TRBV11-2
CASSLMIGDTPYEQYF	TGCGCCAGCAGCTTGATGATAGGGGACACCCCCTACGAGCAGTACTTC	TRBJ2-7	NA	NA	TRBV5-1
CARGTGGITDTQYF	TGTGCCCGCGGGACAGGGGGAATCACAGATACGCAGTATTTT	TRBJ2-3	TRBD1	NA	TRBV6-4
CASSSVTGGGGELFF	TGTGCCAGCAGTTCTGTGACAGGGGGCGGCGGGGAGCTGTTTTTT	TRBJ2-2	TRBD1	NA	TRBV7-6
CASSQTGTSNNEQFF	TGTGCCAGTAGCCAGACCGGGACTAGCAACAATGAGCAGTTCTTC	TRBJ2-1	TRBD2	NA	TRBV19
CASPTGGREGTQYF	TGTGCCAGTCCCACGGGAGGCAGAGAGGGGACCCAGTACTTC	TRBJ2-5	TRBD2	NA	TRBV19
CASSLVGLSTDTQYF	TGCGCCAGCAGCTTGGTTGGCCTCAGCACAGATACGCAGTATTTT	TRBJ2-3	NA	NA	TRBV5-1
CASSSKSGNSYEQYF	TGTGCCAGCAGCTCCAAAAGTGGGAACTCCTACGAGCAGTACTTC	TRBJ2-7	NA	NA	TRBV5-4
CASSSDRSNSLDSEAFF	TGTGCCAGCAGCTCGGACAGATCAAACAGCCTGGACTCTGAAGCTTTCTTT	TRBJ1-1	NA	NA	TRBV7-8
CASSSHRFGTDTQYF	TGTGCCAGCAGTTCTCACAGGTTTGGCACAGATACGCAGTATTTT	TRBJ2-3	NA	once	TRBV27
CASSPETSGTTTMYF	TGTGCCAGCTCACCGGAAACTAGCGGGACGACTACGATGTACTTC	TRBJ2-7	TRBD2	NA	TRBV18
CAAKTSGRFSEQYF	TGTGCTGCTAAAACTAGCGGGAGGTTCTCCGAGCAGTACTTC	TRBJ2-7	TRBD2	NA	TRBV30
CAWSATVWEETQYF	TGTGCCTGGAGTGCGACTGTGTGGGAAGAGACCCAGTACTTC	TRBJ2-5	NA	NA	TRBV30
CASSYSAYEQYF	TGTGCCAGCAGTTATAGTGCCTACGAGCAGTACTTC	TRBJ2-7	NA	NA	TRBV6-5
CASSLGTGVYEQYF	TGCGCCAGCAGCTTGGGGACAGGGGTCTACGAGCAGTACTTC	TRBJ2-7	TRBD1	NA	TRBV5-1
CASSRLDGEETQYF	TGTGCCAGCAGCCGGTTGGACGGGGAGGAGACCCAGTACTTC	TRBJ2-5	NA	NA	TRBV5-6
CASSYSGDRNEQYF	TGTGCCAGCAGTTACTCGGGCGATCGGAACGAGCAGTACTTC	TRBJ2-7	NA	NA	TRBV6-5
CASSEARLALADTQYF	TGTGCCAGCAGTGAAGCGCGTCTAGCCTTGGCGGATACGCAGTATTTT	TRBJ2-3	NA	NA	TRBV2
CASSPLTSGNNEQFF	TGCGCCAGCAGCCCCCTGACTAGCGGAAACAATGAGCAGTTCTTC	TRBJ2-1	TRBD2	NA	TRBV5-1
CVSSFAGPSYEQYF	TGTGTCAGCAGCTTTGCTGGGCCCTCCTACGAGCAGTACTTC	TRBJ2-7	NA	NA	TRBV7-2
CASSPRHLAATPYEQYF	TGCGCCAGCAGCCCGAGGCATCTAGCGGCAACCCCCTACGAGCAGTACTTC	TRBJ2-7	TRBD2	NA	TRBV4-3
CAWSVLGLDFAYEQYF	TGTGCCTGGAGTGTATTAGGACTAGACTTTGCCTACGAGCAGTACTTC	TRBJ2-7	TRBD2	NA	TRBV30
CASLPHSGTRYNEQFF	TGTGCCAGCTTACCTCATTCCGGGACAAGATACAATGAGCAGTTCTTC	TRBJ2-1	NA	NA	TRBV27
CASSFQGSNFLNEKLFF	TGTGCCAGCAGCTTTCAGGGATCCAACTTCCTTAATGAAAAACTGTTTTTT	TRBJ1-4	NA	NA	TRBV7-9
CASKGGKLETQYF	TGCGCCAGCAAGGGCGGAAAGCTCGAGACCCAGTACTTC	TRBJ2-5	NA	NA	TRBV5-1
CASSQEFGVWGQRVYEQYF	TGCGCCAGCAGCCAAGAGTTTGGGGTTTGGGGACAGCGGGTCTACGAGCAGTACTTC	TRBJ2-7	NA	NA	TRBV4-3
CASSLGDIYDTDTQYF	TGTGCCAGCAGCCTTGGGGACATCTATGACACAGATACGCAGTATTTT	TRBJ2-3	NA	NA	TRBV5-4
CASSFLQEQYF	TGTGCCAGCAGTTTTCTGCAAGAGCAGTACTTC	TRBJ2-7	NA	NA	TRBV28
CASSLAQTGELFF	TGCGCCAGCAGCTTGGCTCAGACCGGGGAGCTGTTTTTT	TRBJ2-2	NA	NA	TRBV5-1
CASSQASGRTYNEQFF	TGTGCCAGCAGCCAGGCCAGCGGGAGAACCTACAATGAGCAGTTCTTC	TRBJ2-1	TRBD2	NA	TRBV28
CSALYPGQGETGELFF	TGCAGCGCCCTATATCCGGGACAGGGGGAAACCGGGGAGCTGTTTTTT	TRBJ2-2	TRBD1	once	TRBV29-1
CAWSVLGYEQYF	TGTGCCTGGAGTGTACTCGGATACGAGCAGTACTTC	TRBJ2-7	NA	NA	TRBV30
CASSDYGRQLKMNTEAFF	TGTGCCAGCAGTGACTATGGGAGACAGCTTAAAATGAACACTGAAGCTTTCTTT	TRBJ1-1	NA	once	TRBV6-4
CASSQVGRDREKLFF	TGTGCCAGCAGCCAAGTGGGCAGGGATCGAGAAAAACTGTTTTTT	TRBJ1-4	NA	NA	TRBV14
CASSSSVSSGANVLTF	TGCGCCAGCAGCTCGTCAGTCAGCTCTGGGGCCAACGTCCTGACTTTC	TRBJ2-6	NA	NA	TRBV5-1
CASFSAFTTEQYF	TGTGCCAGCTTTTCCGCCTTCACCACCGAGCAGTACTTC	TRBJ2-7	NA	NA	TRBV18
CAWSPPDWYATNEKLFF	TGTGCCTGGAGTCCCCCGGACTGGTACGCCACTAATGAAAAACTGTTTTTT	TRBJ1-4	NA	NA	TRBV30
CASSPGSLEDTQYF	TGTGCCAGCAGCCCTGGGTCCTTGGAAGATACGCAGTATTTT	TRBJ2-3	NA	NA	TRBV7-3
CASSAREAGANVLTF	TGTGCCAGCAGCGCCCGGGAGGCTGGGGCCAACGTCCTGACTTTC	TRBJ2-6	TRBD2	NA	TRBV7-2
CASTLGGQYEQYF	TGTGCCAGCACGCTCGGGGGGCAATACGAGCAGTACTTC	TRBJ2-7	NA	NA	TRBV6-1